This entry concerns a single TCR beta chain. Aged roughly 6 to 100, donors were systemically healthy Caucasians from Russia. Isolation per sample recovered at least 6.5 million PBMCs. The use of a sample-barcoded 5' primer and a J-beta primer mix characterized a second PCR of roughly 7 to 12 cycles. Through a template-switch adaptor with 12 random nucleotides, each cDNA molecule received a tag. From the 5' RACE reads, TCRdb called clonotypes with MiXCR, one entry per CDR3 protein. The table has approximately 940,000 distinct CDR3 sequences, 40% to 60% seen once. This sample was included in a study of blood T cells in healthy people across ages. The receptor comes from a man under 40 in good health. Sequenced input: blood.

DNA for the CDR3: TGTGCCAGCAGAGATACCGGGACAGGGGGACGTATCGGCACTGAAGCTTTCTTT. Protein: CASRDTGTGGRIGTEAFF. This chain joins TRBV12-3 or TRBV12-4 and TRBJ1-1; 11 bases align to TRBD1. The CDR3 spans 18 residues. V trimming: 6 bases; J trimming: 4 bases; junction bases outside the gene matches: 16.